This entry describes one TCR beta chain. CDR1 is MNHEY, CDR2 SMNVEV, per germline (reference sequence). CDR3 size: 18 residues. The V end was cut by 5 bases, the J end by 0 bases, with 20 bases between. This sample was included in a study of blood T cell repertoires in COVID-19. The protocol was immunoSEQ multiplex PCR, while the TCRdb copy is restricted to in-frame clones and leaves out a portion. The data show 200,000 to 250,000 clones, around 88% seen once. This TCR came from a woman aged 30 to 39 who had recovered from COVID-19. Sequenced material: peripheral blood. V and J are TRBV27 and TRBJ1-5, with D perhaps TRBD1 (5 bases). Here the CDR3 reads CASSPWGGALNSNQPQHF. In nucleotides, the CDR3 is TGTGCCAGCAGTCCGTGGGGGGGAGCCCTAAATAGCAATCAGCCCCAGCATTTT.